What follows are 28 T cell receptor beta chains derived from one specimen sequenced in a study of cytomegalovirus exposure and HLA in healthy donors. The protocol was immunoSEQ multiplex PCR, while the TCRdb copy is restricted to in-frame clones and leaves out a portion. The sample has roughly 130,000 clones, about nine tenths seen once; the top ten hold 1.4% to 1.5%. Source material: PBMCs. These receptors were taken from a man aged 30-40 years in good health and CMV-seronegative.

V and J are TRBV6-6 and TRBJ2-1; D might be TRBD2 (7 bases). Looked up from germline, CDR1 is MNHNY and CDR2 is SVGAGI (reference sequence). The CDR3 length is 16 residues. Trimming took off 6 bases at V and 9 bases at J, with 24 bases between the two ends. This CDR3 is CASRGGRELVVREQFF. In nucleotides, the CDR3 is TGTGCCAGCAGGGGGGGGCGCGAGCTAGTAGTACGTGAGCAGTTCTTC.

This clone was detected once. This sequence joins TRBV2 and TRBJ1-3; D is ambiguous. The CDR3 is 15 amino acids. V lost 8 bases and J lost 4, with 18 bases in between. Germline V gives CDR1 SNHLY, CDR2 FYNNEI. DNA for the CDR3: TGTGCCAGCTCCCAAACCGAGGGCGCGGGAAACACCATATATTTT. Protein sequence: CASSQTEGAGNTIYF.

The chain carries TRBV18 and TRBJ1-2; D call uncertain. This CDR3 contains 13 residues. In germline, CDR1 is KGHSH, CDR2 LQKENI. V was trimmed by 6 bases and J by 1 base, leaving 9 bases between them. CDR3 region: CASSETINYGYTF. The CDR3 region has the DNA TGTGCCAGCTCCGAAACTATTAACTATGGCTACACCTTC. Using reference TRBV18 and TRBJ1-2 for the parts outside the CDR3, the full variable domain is NAGVMQNPRHLVRRRGQEARLRCSPMKGHSHVYWYRQLPEEGLKFMVYLQKENIIDESGMPKERFSAEFPKEGPSILRIQQVVRGDSAAYFCASSETINYGYTFGSGTRLTVV.

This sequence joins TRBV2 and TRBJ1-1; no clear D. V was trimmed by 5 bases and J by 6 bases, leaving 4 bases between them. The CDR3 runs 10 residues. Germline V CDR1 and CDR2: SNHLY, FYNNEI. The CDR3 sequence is CASSLSEAFF. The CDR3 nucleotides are TGTGCCAGCAGTTTATCTGAAGCTTTCTTT.

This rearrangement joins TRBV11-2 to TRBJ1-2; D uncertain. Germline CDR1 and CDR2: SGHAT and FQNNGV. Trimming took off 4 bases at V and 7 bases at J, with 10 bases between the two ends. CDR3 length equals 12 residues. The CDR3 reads CASSSGFSGYTF. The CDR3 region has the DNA TGTGCCAGCAGCTCGGGGTTTTCTGGCTACACCTTC.

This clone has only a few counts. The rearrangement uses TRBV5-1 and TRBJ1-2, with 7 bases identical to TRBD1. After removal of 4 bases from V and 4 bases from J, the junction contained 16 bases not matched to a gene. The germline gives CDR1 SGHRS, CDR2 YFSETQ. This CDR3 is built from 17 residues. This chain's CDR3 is CASSARRWDSTIYGYTF. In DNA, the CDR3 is TGCGCCAGCAGCGCTAGGAGGTGGGACAGCACTATCTATGGCTACACCTTC.

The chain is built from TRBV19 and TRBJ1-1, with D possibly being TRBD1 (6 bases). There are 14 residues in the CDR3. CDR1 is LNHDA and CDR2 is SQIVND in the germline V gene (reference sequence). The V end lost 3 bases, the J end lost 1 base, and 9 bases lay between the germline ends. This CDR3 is CASSIQGTNTEAFF. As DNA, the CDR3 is TGTGCCAGTAGTATCCAGGGGACGAACACTGAAGCTTTCTTT.

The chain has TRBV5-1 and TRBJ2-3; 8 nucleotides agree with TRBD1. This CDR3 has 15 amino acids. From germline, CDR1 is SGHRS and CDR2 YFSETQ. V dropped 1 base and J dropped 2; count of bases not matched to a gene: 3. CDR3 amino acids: CASSLMQGATDTQYF. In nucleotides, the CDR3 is TGCGCCAGCAGCTTGATGCAGGGGGCCACAGATACGCAGTATTTT.

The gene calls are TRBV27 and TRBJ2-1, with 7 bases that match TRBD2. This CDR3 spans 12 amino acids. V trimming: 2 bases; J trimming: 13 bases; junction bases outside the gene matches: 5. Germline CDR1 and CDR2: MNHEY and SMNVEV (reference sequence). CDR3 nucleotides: TGTGCCAGCAGTTTACTCAGCGGGGAACAGTTCTTC. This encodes CASSLLSGEQFF.

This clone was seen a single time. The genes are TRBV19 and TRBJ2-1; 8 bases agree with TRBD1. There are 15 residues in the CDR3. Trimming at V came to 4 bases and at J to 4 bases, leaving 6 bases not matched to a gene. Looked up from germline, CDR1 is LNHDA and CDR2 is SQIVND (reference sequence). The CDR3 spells CASSRFQGAYNEQFF. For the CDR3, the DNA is TGTGCCAGTAGTAGGTTTCAGGGGGCGTACAATGAGCAGTTCTTC.

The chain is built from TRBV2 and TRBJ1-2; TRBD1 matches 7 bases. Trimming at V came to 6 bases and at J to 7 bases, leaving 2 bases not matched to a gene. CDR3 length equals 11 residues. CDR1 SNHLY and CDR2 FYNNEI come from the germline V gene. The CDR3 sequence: CASRNRGGYTF. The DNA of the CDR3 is TGTGCCAGCAGAAACAGGGGTGGCTACACCTTC.

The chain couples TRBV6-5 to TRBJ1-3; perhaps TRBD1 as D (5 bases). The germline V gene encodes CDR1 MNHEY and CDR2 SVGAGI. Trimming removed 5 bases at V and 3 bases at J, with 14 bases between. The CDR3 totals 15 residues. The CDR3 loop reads CASSRSGGDGNTIYF. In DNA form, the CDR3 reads TGTGCCAGCAGTAGATCCGGGGGAGATGGAAACACCATATATTTT.

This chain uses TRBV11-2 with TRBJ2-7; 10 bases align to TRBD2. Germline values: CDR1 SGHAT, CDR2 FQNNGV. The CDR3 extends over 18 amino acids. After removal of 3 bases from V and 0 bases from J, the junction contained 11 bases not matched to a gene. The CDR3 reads CASSLGLTSGKDSYEQYF. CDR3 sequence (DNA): TGTGCCAGCAGCTTGGGGTTAACTAGCGGGAAGGACTCCTACGAGCAGTACTTC.

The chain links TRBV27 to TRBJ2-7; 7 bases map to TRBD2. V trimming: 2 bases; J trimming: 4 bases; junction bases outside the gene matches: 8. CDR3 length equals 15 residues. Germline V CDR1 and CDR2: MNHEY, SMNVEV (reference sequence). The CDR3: CASSLGGSLAYEQYF. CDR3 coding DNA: TGTGCCAGCAGTTTAGGCGGGAGCCTGGCATACGAGCAGTACTTC.

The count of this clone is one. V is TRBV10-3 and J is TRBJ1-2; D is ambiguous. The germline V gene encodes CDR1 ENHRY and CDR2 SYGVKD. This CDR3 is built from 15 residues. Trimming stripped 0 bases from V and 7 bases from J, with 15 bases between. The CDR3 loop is CAISESRGSSFGYTF. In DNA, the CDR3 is TGTGCCATCAGTGAGTCGCGAGGCAGTTCTTTTGGCTACACCTTC.

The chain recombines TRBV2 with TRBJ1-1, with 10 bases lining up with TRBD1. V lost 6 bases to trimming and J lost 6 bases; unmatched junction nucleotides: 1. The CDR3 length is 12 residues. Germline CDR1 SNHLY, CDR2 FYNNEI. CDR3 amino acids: CASRTGGPEAFF. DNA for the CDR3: TGTGCCAGCAGGACAGGGGGCCCTGAAGCTTTCTTT.

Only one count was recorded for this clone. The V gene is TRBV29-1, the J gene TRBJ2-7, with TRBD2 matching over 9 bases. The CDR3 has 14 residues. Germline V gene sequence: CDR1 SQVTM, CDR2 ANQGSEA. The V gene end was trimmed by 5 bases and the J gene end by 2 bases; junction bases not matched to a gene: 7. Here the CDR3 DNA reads TGCAGCGTTTACCTAGCGGGGCCTACCTACGAGCAGTACTTC. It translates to CSVYLAGPTYEQYF.

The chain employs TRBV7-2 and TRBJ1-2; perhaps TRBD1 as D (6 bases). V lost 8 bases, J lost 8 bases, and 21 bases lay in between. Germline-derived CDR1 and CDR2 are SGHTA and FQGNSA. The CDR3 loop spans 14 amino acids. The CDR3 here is CASAEETGRGGYTF. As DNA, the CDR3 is TGTGCCAGCGCGGAAGAGACAGGAAGGGGAGGCTACACCTTC.

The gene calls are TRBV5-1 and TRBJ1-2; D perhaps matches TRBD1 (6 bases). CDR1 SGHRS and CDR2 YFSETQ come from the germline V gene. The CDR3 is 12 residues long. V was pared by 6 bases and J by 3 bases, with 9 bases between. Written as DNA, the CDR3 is TGCGCCAGCATCTCAGGGGACTATGGCTACACCTTC. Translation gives CASISGDYGYTF.

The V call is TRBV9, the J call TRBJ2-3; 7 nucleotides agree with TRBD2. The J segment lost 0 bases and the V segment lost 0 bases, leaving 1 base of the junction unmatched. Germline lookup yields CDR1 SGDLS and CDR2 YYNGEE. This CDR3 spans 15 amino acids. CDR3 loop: CASSVGSGSTDTQYF. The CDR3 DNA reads TGTGCCAGCAGCGTAGGTAGCGGGAGCACAGATACGCAGTATTTT. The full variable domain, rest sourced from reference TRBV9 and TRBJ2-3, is DSGVTQTPKHLITATGQRVTLRCSPRSGDLSVYWYQQSLDQGLQFLIQYYNGEERAKGNILERFSAQQFPDLHSELNLSSLELGDSALYFCASSVGSGSTDTQYFGPGTRLTVL.

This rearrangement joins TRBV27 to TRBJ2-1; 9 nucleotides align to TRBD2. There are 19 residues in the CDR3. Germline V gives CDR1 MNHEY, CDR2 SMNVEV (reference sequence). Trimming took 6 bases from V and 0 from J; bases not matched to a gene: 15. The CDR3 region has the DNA TGTGCCAGCAGGTCGACATCCACCTTACTAGCGGGCTCCTACAATGAGCAGTTCTTC. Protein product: CASRSTSTLLAGSYNEQFF.

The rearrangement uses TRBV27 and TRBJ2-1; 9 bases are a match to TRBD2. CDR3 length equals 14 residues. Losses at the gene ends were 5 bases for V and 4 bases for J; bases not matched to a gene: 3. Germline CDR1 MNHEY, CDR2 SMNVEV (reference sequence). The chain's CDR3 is CASSIAGVYNEQFF. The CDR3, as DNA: TGTGCCAGCAGTATAGCGGGAGTGTACAATGAGCAGTTCTTC.

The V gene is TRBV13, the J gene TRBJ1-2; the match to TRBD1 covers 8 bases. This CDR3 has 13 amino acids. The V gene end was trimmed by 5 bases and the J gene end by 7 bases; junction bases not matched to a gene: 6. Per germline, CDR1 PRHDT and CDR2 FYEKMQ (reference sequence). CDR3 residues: CASSTDRAGGYTF. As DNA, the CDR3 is TGTGCCAGCAGCACGGACAGGGCAGGTGGCTACACCTTC.

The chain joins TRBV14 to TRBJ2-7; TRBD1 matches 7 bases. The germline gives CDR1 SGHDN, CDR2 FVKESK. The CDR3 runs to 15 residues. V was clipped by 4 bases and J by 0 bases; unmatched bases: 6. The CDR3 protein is CASSPRDRISYEQYF. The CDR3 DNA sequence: TGTGCCAGCAGCCCCCGGGACAGAATCTCCTACGAGCAGTACTTC. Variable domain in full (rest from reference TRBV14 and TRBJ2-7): EAGVTQFPSHSVIEKGQTVTLRCDPISGHDNLYWYRRVMGKEIKFLLHFVKESKQDESGMPNNRFLAERTGGTYSTLKVQPAELEDSGVYFCASSPRDRISYEQYFGPGTRLTVT.

The CDR3 spells CSVEEGGRQSPGYTF. The CDR3 DNA follows: TGCAGCGTTGAAGAAGGGGGCAGACAGTCCCCTGGCTACACCTTC. The rearrangement links TRBV29-1 to TRBJ1-2; 7 bases map to TRBD1. With 0 bases clipped from V and 7 bases from J, the junction kept 11 bases outside the gene matches. This CDR3 is 15 amino acids long. Germline V gene sequence: CDR1 SQVTM, CDR2 ANQGSEA.

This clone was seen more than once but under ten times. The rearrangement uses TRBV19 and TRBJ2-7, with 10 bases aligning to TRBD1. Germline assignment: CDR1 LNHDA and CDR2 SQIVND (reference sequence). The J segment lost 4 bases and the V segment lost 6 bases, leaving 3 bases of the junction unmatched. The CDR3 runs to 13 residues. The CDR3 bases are TGTGCCAGTAGGGGACAGGGGACTTACGAGCAGTACTTC. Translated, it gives CASRGQGTYEQYF.

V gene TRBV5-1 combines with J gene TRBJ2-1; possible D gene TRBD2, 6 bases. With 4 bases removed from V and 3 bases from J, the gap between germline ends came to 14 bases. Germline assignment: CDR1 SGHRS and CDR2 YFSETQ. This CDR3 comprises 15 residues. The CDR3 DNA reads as TGCGCCAGCAGCGTAAATAGCGGCCACTACAATGAGCAGTTCTTC. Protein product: CASSVNSGHYNEQFF.

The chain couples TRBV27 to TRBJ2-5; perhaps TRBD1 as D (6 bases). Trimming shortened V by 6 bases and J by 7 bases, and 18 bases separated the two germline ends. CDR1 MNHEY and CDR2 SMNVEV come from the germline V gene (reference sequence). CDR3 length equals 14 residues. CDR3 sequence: CASSRGTLGGTQYF. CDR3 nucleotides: TGTGCCAGCAGCCGTGGGACATTAGGCGGGACCCAGTACTTC.